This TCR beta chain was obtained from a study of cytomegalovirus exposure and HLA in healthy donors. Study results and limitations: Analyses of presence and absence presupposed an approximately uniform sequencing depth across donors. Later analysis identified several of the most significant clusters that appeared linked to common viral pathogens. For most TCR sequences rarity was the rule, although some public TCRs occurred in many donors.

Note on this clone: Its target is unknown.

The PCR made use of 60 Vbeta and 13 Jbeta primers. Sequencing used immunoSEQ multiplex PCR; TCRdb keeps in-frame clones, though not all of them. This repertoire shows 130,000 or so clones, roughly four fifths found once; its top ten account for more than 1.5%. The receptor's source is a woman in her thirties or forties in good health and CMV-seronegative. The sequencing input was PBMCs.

The CDR3 is CASSSAPGQGITDTQYF. CDR3 DNA: TGTGCCAGCAGCTCTGCTCCGGGACAGGGGATCACAGATACGCAGTATTTT. The chain uses TRBV5-4 and TRBJ2-3; 10 positions match TRBD1. Trimming cost V 3 bases and J 2 bases; bases outside gene matches: 9. CDR1 and CDR2 (germline): SGHNT, YYREEE (reference sequence). The CDR3 runs to 17 residues.